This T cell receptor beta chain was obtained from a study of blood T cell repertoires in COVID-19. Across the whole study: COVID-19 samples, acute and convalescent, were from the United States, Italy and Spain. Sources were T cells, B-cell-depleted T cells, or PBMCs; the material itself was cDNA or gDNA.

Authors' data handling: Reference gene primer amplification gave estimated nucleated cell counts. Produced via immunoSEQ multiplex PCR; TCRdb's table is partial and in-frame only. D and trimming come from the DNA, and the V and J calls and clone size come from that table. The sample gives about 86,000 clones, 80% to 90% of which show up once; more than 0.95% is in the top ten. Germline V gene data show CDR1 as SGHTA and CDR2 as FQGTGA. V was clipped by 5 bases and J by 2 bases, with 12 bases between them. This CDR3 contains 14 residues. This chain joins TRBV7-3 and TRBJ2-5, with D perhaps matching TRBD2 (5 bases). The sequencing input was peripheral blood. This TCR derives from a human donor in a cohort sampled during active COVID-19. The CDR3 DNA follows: TGTGCCAGCAGCCCAGCGGACTCTCAAGAGACCCAGTACTTC. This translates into CASSPADSQETQYF.